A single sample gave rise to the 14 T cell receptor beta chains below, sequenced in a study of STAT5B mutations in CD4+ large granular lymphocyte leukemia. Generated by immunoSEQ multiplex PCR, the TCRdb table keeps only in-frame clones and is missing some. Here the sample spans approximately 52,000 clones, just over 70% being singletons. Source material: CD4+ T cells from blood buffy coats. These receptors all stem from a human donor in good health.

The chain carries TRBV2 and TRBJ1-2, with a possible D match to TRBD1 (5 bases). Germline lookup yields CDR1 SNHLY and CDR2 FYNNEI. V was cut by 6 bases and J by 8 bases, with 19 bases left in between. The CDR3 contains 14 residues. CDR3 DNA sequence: TGTGCCAGCAGCGCCGAGGAGGGGCCTCCGGGCTACACCTTC. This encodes CASSAEEGPPGYTF.

CDR3: CASSLGTEETQYF. The CDR3 region has the DNA TGTGCCAGCTCACTTGGGACCGAAGAGACCCAGTACTTC. The chain employs TRBV18 and TRBJ2-5; D assignment may be TRBD1 or TRBD2 (5 bases each). The CDR3 sequence is 13 residues long. From germline, CDR1 is KGHSH and CDR2 LQKENI. Trimming cost V 4 bases and J 3 bases, with 9 bases left between them. Combining the CDR3 with reference TRBV18 and TRBJ2-5 gives the whole variable domain NAGVMQNPRHLVRRRGQEARLRCSPMKGHSHVYWYRQLPEEGLKFMVYLQKENIIDESGMPKERFSAEFPKEGPSILRIQQVVRGDSAAYFCASSLGTEETQYFGPGTRLLVL.

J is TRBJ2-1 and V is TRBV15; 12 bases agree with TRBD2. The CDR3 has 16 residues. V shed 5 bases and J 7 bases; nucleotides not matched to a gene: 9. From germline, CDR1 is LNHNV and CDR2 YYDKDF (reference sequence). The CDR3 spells CATSGLGLAGTNEQFF. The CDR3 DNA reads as TGTGCCACCAGCGGCCTGGGACTAGCGGGTACGAATGAGCAGTTCTTC.

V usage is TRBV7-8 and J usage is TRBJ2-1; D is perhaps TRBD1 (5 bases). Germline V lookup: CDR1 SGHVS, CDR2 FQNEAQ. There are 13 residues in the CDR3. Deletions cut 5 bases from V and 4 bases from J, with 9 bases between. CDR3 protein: CASSVGEYNEQFF. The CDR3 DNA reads TGTGCCAGCAGCGTAGGGGAATACAATGAGCAGTTCTTC.

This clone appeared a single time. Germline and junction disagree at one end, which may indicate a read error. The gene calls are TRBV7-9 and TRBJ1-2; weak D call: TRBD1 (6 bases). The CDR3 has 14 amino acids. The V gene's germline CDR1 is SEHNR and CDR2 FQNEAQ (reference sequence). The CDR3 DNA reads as TGTGCCAGCACCTTAGATAACAGGGAGGTGGGCTACACCTTC. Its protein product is CASTLDNREVGYTF. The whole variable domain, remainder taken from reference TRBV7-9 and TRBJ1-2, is DTGVSQNPRHKITKRGQNVTFRCDPISEHNRLYWYRQTLGQGPEFLTYFQNEAQLEKSRLLSDRFSAERPKGSFSTLEIQRTEQGDSAMYLCASTLDNREVGYTFGSGTRLTVV.

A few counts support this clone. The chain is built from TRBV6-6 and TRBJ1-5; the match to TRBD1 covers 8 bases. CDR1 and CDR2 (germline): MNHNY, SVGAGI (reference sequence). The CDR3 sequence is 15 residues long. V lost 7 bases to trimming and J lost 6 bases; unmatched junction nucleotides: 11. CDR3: CASIEGGQGAQPQHF. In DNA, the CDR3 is TGTGCCAGCATCGAGGGGGGGCAGGGGGCTCAGCCCCAGCATTTT.

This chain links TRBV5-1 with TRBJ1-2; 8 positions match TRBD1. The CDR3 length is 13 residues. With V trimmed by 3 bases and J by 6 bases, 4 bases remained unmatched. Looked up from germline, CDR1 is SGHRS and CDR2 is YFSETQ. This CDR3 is CASSSQGADGYTF. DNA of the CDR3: TGCGCCAGCAGCTCTCAGGGGGCCGATGGCTACACCTTC. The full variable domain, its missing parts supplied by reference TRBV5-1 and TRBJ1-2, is KAGVTQTPRYLIKTRGQQVTLSCSPISGHRSVSWYQQTPGQGLQFLFEYFSETQRNKGNFPGRFSGRQFSNSRSEMNVSTLELGDSALYLCASSSQGADGYTFGSGTRLTVV.

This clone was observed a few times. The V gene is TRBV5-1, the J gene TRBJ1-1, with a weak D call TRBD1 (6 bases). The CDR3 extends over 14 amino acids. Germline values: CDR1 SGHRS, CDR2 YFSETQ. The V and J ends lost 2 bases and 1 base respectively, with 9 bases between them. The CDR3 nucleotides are TGCGCCAGCAGCTTCAGGGGCGAGAACACTGAAGCTTTCTTT. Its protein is CASSFRGENTEAFF.

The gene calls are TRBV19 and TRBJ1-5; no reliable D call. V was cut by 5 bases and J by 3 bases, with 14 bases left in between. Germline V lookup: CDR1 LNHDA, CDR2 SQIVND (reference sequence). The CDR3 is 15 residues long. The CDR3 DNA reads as TGTGCCAGTAGTCCCTTCGGCCCAGCCAATCAGCCCCAGCATTTT. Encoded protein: CASSPFGPANQPQHF.

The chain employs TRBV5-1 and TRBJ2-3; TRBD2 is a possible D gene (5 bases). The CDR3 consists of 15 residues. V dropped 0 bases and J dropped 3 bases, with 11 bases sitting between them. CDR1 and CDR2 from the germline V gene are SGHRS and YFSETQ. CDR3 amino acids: CASSLAIGRTDTQYF. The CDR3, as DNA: TGCGCCAGCAGCTTGGCGATAGGGAGAACAGATACGCAGTATTTT.

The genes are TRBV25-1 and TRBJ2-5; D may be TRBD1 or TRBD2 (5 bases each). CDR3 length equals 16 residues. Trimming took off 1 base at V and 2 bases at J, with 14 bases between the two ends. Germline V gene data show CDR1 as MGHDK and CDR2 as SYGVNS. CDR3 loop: CASSELGRGEQETQYF. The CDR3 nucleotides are TGTGCCAGCAGTGAATTAGGTAGAGGGGAACAAGAGACCCAGTACTTC.

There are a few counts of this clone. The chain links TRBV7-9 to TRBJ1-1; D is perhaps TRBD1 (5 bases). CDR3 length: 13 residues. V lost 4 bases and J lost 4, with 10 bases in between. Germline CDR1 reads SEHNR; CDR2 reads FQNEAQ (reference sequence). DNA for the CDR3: TGTGCCAGCAGCTATGGACAACTCACTGAAGCTTTCTTT. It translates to CASSYGQLTEAFF.

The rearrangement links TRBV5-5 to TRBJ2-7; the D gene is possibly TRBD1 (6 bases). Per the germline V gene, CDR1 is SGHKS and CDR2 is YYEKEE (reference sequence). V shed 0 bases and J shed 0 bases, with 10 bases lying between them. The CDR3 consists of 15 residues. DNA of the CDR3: TGTGCCAGCAGCTTGGCGTGGGGGCCCTCCTACGAGCAGTACTTC. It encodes CASSLAWGPSYEQYF.

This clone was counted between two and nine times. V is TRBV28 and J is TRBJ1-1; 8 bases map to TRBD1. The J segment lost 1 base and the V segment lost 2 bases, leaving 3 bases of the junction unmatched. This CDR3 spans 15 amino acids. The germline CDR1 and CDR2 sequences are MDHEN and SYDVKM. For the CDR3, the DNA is TGTGCCAGCAGTTTACCCACAGGGGGGAACACTGAAGCTTTCTTT. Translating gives CASSLPTGGNTEAFF. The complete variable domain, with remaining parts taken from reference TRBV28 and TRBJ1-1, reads DVKVTQSSRYLVKRTGEKVFLECVQDMDHENMFWYRQDPGLGLRLIYFSYDVKMKEKGDIPEGYSVSREKKERFSLILESASTNQTSMYLCASSLPTGGNTEAFFGQGTRLTVV.